These 30 T cell receptor beta chains originate from one sample sequenced in a study of blood T cells in healthy people across ages. For the second PCR, which ran for about 7 to 11 cycles, a sample-barcoded 5' primer and a J-beta primer mix were used. TCRdb passed the 5' RACE reads through MiXCR, listing each CDR3 protein once. The table lists fewer than 650,000 distinct CDR3 sequences, approximately 26% of them singletons. Separately, the same data were catalogued under a study of T cells of mothers and their children.

The sequenced sample was blood. The receptors derive from a boy aged 2-9 years in good health.

V usage is TRBV18 and J usage is TRBJ2-4, with unresolved D. Per the germline V gene, CDR1 is KGHSH and CDR2 is LQKENI. Trimming took off 5 bases at V and 7 bases at J, with 12 bases between the two ends. The CDR3 runs to 13 residues. CDR3 nucleotides: TGTGCCAGCTCAATTGACATTATGAACATTCAGTACTTC. This sequence encodes CASSIDIMNIQYF.

To note about this clonotype: One end of the junction does not line up with germline, which may come from a read error. This rearrangement joins TRBV12-3 or TRBV12-4 to TRBJ2-5; TRBD2 agrees at 9 bases. This CDR3 region has 15 residues. The CDR3 protein is CAGSITSGLQETQYF. The CDR3 DNA sequence: TGTGCCGGCAGTATAACTAGCGGGCTCCAAGAGACCCAGTACTTC.

The chain's CDR3 is CASSHPYQRDRGGGRAETQYF. As DNA, the CDR3 is TGTGCCAGCAGTCATCCATACCAGCGTGACAGGGGAGGGGGCAGGGCCGAGACCCAGTACTTC. This sequence joins TRBV25-1 and TRBJ2-5, with D maybe TRBD1 (8 bases). Between the trimmed V and J ends, which lost 5 bases and 5 bases, there was a span of 36 bases. The CDR3 is 21 residues long. Germline CDR1 and CDR2: MGHDK and SYGVNS. Supplemented by reference TRBV25-1 and TRBJ2-5, the full variable domain reads EADIYQTPRYLVIGTGKKITLECSQTMGHDKMYWYQQDPGMELHLIHYSYGVNSTEKGDLSSESTVSRIRTEHFPLTLESARPSHTSQYLCASSHPYQRDRGGGRAETQYFGPGTRLLVL.

J is TRBJ1-2 and V is TRBV7-2; 9 positions agree with TRBD1. Germline V gene sequence: CDR1 SGHTA, CDR2 FQGNSA. The junction had 10 bases not matched to a gene; V was cut back by 1 base and J by 7 bases. This CDR3 comprises 16 residues. The CDR3 nucleotides are TGTGCCAGCAGCTTAGTCGGTAACAGGGGGCCGGGTGGCTACACCTTC. Translated: CASSLVGNRGPGGYTF.

This clonotype occurred a few times. The chain couples TRBV12-5 to TRBJ2-5; 7 nucleotides align to TRBD1. V lost 7 bases to trimming and J lost 5 bases; unmatched junction nucleotides: 13. CDR3 length: 15 residues. In germline, CDR1 is LGHNT, CDR2 FRNRAP. The CDR3 region is CASEDVDRALETQYF. The CDR3 nucleotides read TGTGCTAGTGAGGATGTCGACAGGGCCCTTGAGACCCAGTACTTC.

The chain has TRBV4-2 and TRBJ2-7; D gene ambiguous. Per germline, CDR1 LGHNA and CDR2 YNFKEQ. V lost 1 base, J lost 3 bases, and 13 bases lay in between. There are 15 residues in the CDR3. The CDR3 spells CASSQGVAAHYEQYF. CDR3 sequence (DNA): TGTGCCAGCAGCCAAGGAGTAGCTGCACACTACGAGCAGTACTTC.

This chain joins TRBV7-2 and TRBJ2-7; 8 nucleotides match TRBD1. V dropped 5 bases and J dropped 3; count of bases not matched to a gene: 9. The CDR3 loop spans 15 amino acids. Germline CDR1 and CDR2: SGHTA and FQGNSA. CDR3 nucleotide sequence: TGTGCCAGCAGCGTCGACAGGGGACCTATCTACGAGCAGTACTTC. It translates to CASSVDRGPIYEQYF.

Worth noting for this clonotype: Relative to the germline gene, one junction end is altered; a read error may explain this. The DNA of the CDR3 is TGTGCCGGCAGCGTCGGACAGGGGAATTCACCCCTCCACTTT. It yields the protein CAGSVGQGNSPLHF. This rearrangement joins TRBV9 to TRBJ1-6, with 9 bases fitting TRBD1. The length of the CDR3 is 14 residues. CDR1 is SGDLS and CDR2 is YYNGEE in the germline V gene.

This rearrangement joins TRBV11-2 to TRBJ2-4; 14 bases are shared with TRBD2. V lost 5 bases and J lost 0; bases outside the gene matches: 9. This CDR3 comprises 19 residues. Germline CDR1 reads SGHAT; CDR2 reads FQNNGV. The CDR3 DNA sequence: TGTGCCAGCAGCCCGACCGGGACTAGCGGGGGCTTAGCCAAAAACATTCAGTACTTC. Translation: CASSPTGTSGGLAKNIQYF.

The chain links TRBV7-8 to TRBJ2-3; 9 bases align to TRBD2. V lost 4 bases to trimming and J lost 4 bases; unmatched junction nucleotides: 9. The CDR3 is 16 residues long. Germline V lookup: CDR1 SGHVS, CDR2 FQNEAQ. The CDR3 is CASSSNSGRGADTQYF. CDR3 coding DNA: TGTGCCAGCAGCTCCAATAGCGGGAGAGGAGCAGATACGCAGTATTTT.

V is TRBV19 and J is TRBJ2-1, with 7 bases lining up with TRBD2. Germline V gene lookup returns CDR1 LNHDA and CDR2 SQIVND (reference sequence). V dropped 2 bases and J dropped 6; count of bases not matched to a gene: 1. CDR3 size: 13 residues. For the CDR3, the DNA is TGTGCCAGTAGTATAAGCGGGACCAATGAGCAGTTCTTC. Its protein product is CASSISGTNEQFF. The complete variable domain, with remaining parts taken from reference TRBV19 and TRBJ2-1, reads DGGITQSPKYLFRKEGQNVTLSCEQNLNHDAMYWYRQDPGQGLRLIYYSQIVNDFQKGDIAEGYSVSREKKESFPLTVTSAQKNPTAFYLCASSISGTNEQFFGPGTRLTVL.

This chain links TRBV5-6 with TRBJ2-5; the match to TRBD2 covers 10 bases. CDR1 SGHDT and CDR2 YYEEEE come from the germline V gene. This CDR3 has 16 residues. With 5 bases clipped from V and 6 bases from J, the junction kept 13 bases outside the gene matches. The CDR3 DNA reads as TGTGCCAGCAGATCTGGGGGGCTAGCGGGAGAACAGACCCAGTACTTC. Encoded protein: CASRSGGLAGEQTQYF.

This rearrangement joins TRBV15 to TRBJ2-4, with 9 bases fitting TRBD1. This CDR3 comprises 13 residues. V trimming: 6 bases; J trimming: 4 bases; junction bases outside the gene matches: 1. The germline V gene has CDR1 LNHNV and CDR2 YYDKDF (reference sequence). As DNA, the CDR3 is TGTGCCACCAGGGGGACAGGGAAAAACATTCAGTACTTC. Protein sequence: CATRGTGKNIQYF.

Ten or more counts support this clonotype. The V gene is TRBV7-9, the J gene TRBJ1-4; D unclear. This CDR3 is built from 14 residues. In germline, CDR1 is SEHNR, CDR2 FQNEAQ (reference sequence). V was clipped by 3 bases and J by 5 bases, with 10 bases between them. The CDR3 nucleotides read TGTGCCAGCAGCTTCGGGGTGGGAAATGAAAAACTGTTTTTT. This encodes CASSFGVGNEKLFF.

This clonotype was counted a few times. This chain connects TRBV7-2 to TRBJ2-2; 14 bases match TRBD2. Germline assignment: CDR1 SGHTA and CDR2 FQGNSA. CDR3 length equals 16 residues. Germline trimming cut 8 bases from V and 4 bases from J; bases unmatched to any gene: 6. The CDR3 DNA reads as TGTGCCAGCCCTAGACTAGCGGGGGGGCCCACCGGGGAGCTGTTTTTT. Its translation is CASPRLAGGPTGELFF.

The chain has TRBV7-2 and TRBJ2-2, with 11 bases matching TRBD2. V dropped 6 bases and J dropped 4; count of bases not matched to a gene: 4. This CDR3 comprises 15 residues. Germline CDR1 and CDR2: SGHTA and FQGNSA. The CDR3 region is CASRNLAGGTGELFF. In DNA form, the CDR3 reads TGTGCCAGCAGGAACCTAGCGGGAGGCACCGGGGAGCTGTTTTTT.

The chain has TRBV5-1 and TRBJ2-5; possibly TRBD1 for D (6 bases). Germline values: CDR1 SGHRS, CDR2 YFSETQ. This CDR3 spans 14 amino acids. The V gene lost 5 bases and the J gene lost 3 bases, with 14 bases spanning the gap. The CDR3 coding sequence is TGCGCCAGCAGTCGATCCCCAGGGGAAGAGACCCAGTACTTC. Protein product: CASSRSPGEETQYF.

The chain carries TRBV7-8 and TRBJ2-2; 7 bases are shared with TRBD2. V lost 7 bases, J lost 1 base, and 3 bases stayed unmatched. This CDR3 contains 14 residues. Germline CDR1 and CDR2: SGHVS and FQNEAQ. Here the CDR3 DNA reads TGTGCCAGCACGGCGGGGGTGAACACCGGGGAGCTGTTTTTT. It yields the protein CASTAGVNTGELFF.

V is TRBV6-5 and J is TRBJ2-4, with D maybe TRBD2 (7 bases). V gave up 4 bases and J gave up 6 bases, with 16 bases separating them. Per germline, CDR1 MNHEY and CDR2 SVGAGI. CDR3 length equals 15 residues. The CDR3 region is CASSSLWEGGNIQYF. CDR3 in DNA: TGTGCCAGCAGTTCCCTCTGGGAGGGGGGAAACATTCAGTACTTC.

In its sample, this clonotype is medium-sized. The J gene is TRBJ2-1, the V gene TRBV3-1; no clear D gene. Trimming cost V 0 bases and J 2 bases, with 8 bases left between them. This CDR3 is built from 15 residues. The germline CDR1 and CDR2 sequences are LGHDT and YNNKEL (reference sequence). CDR3 coding DNA: TGTGCCAGCAGCCAAGACGACACCGCCTACAATGAGCAGTTCTTC. Protein product: CASSQDDTAYNEQFF.

This rearrangement joins TRBV4-3 to TRBJ2-1; the match to TRBD2 covers 8 bases. The CDR3 totals 16 residues. CDR1 and CDR2 (germline): LGHNA, YSLEER. V was pared by 0 bases and J by 7 bases, with 8 bases of the junction left unmatched. The CDR3 is CASSQEGLAGQNEQFF. The DNA for the CDR3 is TGCGCCAGCAGCCAAGAGGGGCTAGCGGGCCAGAATGAGCAGTTCTTC.

This clonotype was counted only a few times. V gene TRBV29-1 combines with J gene TRBJ2-7; 8 bases map to TRBD2. The CDR3 spans 17 residues. After removal of 3 bases from V and 0 bases from J, the junction contained 13 bases not matched to a gene. Germline V CDR1 and CDR2: SQVTM, ANQGSEA. CDR3 DNA sequence: TGCAGCGTTGAGGGGGACTCTACGAGCGGGAGCTCCTACGAGCAGTACTTC. Translation: CSVEGDSTSGSSYEQYF.

The chain uses TRBV20-1 and TRBJ2-5, with no clear D. CDR3 size: 13 residues. CDR1 is DFQATT, CDR2 SNEGSKA, per germline (reference sequence). Trimming removed 3 bases at V and 4 bases at J, with 12 bases between. CDR3 DNA: TGCAGTGCTAGTGAGTTCGGCCGAGAGACCCAGTACTTC. Amino acids: CSASEFGRETQYF.

This clonotype was picked up a small number of times. This chain links TRBV10-3 with TRBJ2-3; D may be TRBD2 (6 bases). There are 13 residues in the CDR3. Germline CDR1 and CDR2: ENHRY and SYGVKD. The V end lost 8 bases, the J end lost 2 bases, and 11 bases lay between the germline ends. CDR3 in amino acids: CAIGRGATDTQYF. The CDR3 DNA sequence: TGTGCCATCGGGCGGGGAGCCACAGATACGCAGTATTTT.

The chain recombines TRBV29-1 with TRBJ1-5; 9 bases line up with TRBD1. The CDR3 runs 13 residues. CDR1 and CDR2 (germline): SQVTM, ANQGSEA. The J segment lost 4 bases and the V segment lost 6 bases, leaving 4 bases of the junction unmatched. CDR3 amino acids: CSVGTGYNQPQHF. The CDR3 bases are TGCAGCGTAGGGACAGGGTATAATCAGCCCCAGCATTTT.

Only a few counts were recorded for this clonotype. The chain combines TRBV4-1 with TRBJ1-2; the D gene is possibly TRBD1 (5 bases). CDR1 and CDR2 (germline): MGHRA, YSYEKL. The CDR3 is 16 amino acids. Trimming pared 1 base from V and 7 bases from J, leaving 19 bases between. CDR3 sequence: CASSQGGLSIGGGYTF. The CDR3 DNA sequence: TGCGCCAGCAGCCAAGGGGGCCTCTCCATCGGAGGTGGCTACACCTTC.

This clonotype was counted between two and nine times. V gene TRBV25-1 combines with J gene TRBJ1-6, with D hard to call. Germline V gene data show CDR1 as MGHDK and CDR2 as SYGVNS. This CDR3 is built from 14 residues. Trimming removed 7 bases at V and 6 bases at J, with 13 bases between. The CDR3 bases are TGTGCCAGCATCGGAGTCGCCTCTAATTCACCCCTCCACTTT. Its protein is CASIGVASNSPLHF. Variable domain in full (rest from reference TRBV25-1 and TRBJ1-6): EADIYQTPRYLVIGTGKKITLECSQTMGHDKMYWYQQDPGMELHLIHYSYGVNSTEKGDLSSESTVSRIRTEHFPLTLESARPSHTSQYLCASIGVASNSPLHFGNGTRLTVT.

A few counts support this clonotype. The CDR3 here is CASSQEGLAYEQYF. In DNA form, the CDR3 reads TGTGCCAGCAGCCAAGAGGGACTAGCATACGAGCAGTACTTC. The chain combines TRBV3-1 with TRBJ2-5; 9 bases are a match to TRBD2. The end of the DNA is better explained by TRBJ2-7, so the J call may be wrong. In germline, CDR1 is LGHDT, CDR2 YNNKEL (reference sequence). CDR3 length equals 14 residues.

This chain connects TRBV14 to TRBJ2-5, with 8 bases aligning to TRBD1. The germline V gene has CDR1 SGHDN and CDR2 FVKESK. V shed 5 bases, J shed 3 bases, and the junction held 5 bases outside the gene matches. The CDR3 extends over 14 amino acids. In DNA, the CDR3 is TGTGCCAGCAGCGCGCACAGGGGGAAAGAGACCCAGTACTTC. It yields the protein CASSAHRGKETQYF.

V gene TRBV27 combines with J gene TRBJ2-1; D tentatively reads TRBD1 or TRBD2 (6 bases each). Trimming took 5 bases from V and 6 from J, leaving 14 bases between them. The CDR3 spans 14 residues. CDR1 is MNHEY and CDR2 is SMNVEV in the germline V gene (reference sequence). The CDR3 spells CASSHKGGSNEQFF. The CDR3, as DNA: TGTGCCAGCAGTCATAAGGGGGGAAGCAATGAGCAGTTCTTC.